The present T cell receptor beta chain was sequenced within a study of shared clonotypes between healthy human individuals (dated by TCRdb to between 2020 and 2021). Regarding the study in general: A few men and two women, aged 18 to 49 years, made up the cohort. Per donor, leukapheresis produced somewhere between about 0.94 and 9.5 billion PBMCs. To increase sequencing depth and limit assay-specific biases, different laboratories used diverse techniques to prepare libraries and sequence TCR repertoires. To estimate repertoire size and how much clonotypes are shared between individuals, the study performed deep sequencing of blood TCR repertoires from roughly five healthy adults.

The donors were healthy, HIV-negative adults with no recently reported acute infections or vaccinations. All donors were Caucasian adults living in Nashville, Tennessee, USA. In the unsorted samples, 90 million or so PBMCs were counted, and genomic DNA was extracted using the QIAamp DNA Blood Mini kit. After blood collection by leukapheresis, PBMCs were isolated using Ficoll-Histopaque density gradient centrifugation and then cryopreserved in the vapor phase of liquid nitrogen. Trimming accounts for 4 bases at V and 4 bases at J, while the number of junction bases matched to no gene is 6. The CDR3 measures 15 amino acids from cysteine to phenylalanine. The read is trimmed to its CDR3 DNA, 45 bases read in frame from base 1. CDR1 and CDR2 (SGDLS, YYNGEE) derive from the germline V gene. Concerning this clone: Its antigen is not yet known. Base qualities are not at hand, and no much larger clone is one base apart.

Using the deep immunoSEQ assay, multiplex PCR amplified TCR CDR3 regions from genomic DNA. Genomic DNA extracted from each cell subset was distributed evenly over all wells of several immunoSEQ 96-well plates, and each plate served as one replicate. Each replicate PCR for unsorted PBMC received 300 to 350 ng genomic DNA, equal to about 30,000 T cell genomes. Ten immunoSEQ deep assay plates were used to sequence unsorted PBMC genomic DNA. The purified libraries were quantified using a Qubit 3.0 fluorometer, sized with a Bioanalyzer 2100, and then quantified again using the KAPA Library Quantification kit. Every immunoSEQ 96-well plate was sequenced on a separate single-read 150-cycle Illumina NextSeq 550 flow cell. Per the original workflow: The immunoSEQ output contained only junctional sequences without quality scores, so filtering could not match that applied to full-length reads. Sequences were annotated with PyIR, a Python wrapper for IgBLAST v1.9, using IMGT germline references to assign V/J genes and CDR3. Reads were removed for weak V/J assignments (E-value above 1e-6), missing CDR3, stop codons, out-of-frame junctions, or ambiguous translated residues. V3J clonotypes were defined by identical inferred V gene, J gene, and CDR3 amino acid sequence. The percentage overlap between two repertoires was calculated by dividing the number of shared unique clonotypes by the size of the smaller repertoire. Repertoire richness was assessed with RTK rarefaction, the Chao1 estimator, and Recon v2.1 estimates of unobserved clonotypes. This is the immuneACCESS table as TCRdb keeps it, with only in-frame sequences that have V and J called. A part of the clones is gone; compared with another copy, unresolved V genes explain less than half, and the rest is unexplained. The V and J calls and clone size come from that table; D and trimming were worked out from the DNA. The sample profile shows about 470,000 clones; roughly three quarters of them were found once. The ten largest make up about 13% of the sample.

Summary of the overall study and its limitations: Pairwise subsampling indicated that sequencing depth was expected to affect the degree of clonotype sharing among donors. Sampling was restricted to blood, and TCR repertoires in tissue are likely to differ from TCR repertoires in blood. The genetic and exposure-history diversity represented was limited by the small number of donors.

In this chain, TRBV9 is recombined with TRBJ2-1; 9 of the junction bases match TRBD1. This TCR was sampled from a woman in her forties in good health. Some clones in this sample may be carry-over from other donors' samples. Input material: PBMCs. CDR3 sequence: CASSKTGGDYNEQFF. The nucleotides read TGTGCCAGCAGCAAGACAGGGGGGGATTACAATGAGCAGTTCTTC. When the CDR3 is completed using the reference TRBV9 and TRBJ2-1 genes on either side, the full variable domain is DSGVTQTPKHLITATGQRVTLRCSPRSGDLSVYWYQQSLDQGLQFLIQYYNGEERAKGNILERFSAQQFPDLHSELNLSSLELGDSALYFCASSKTGGDYNEQFFGPGTRLTVL.